These 9 T cell receptor beta chains share one sample of origin, sequenced in a study of graft-versus-host responses after intestinal transplantation. TCRdb's copy holds only in-frame clones and misses some; the assay was immunoSEQ multiplex PCR. The sample lists about 88,000 clones; more than 85% were seen once. Antigen specificity for these receptors is unknown. The sequenced sample was unstimulated CD4+ T cells sorted from spleen or lymph node cells, obtained before transplant. The receptor source for this set is a human donor who was the organ donor for an intestinal transplant.

This clone was picked up one time. V and J are TRBV18 and TRBJ2-2, with 11 bases aligning to TRBD1. The germline CDR1 and CDR2 sequences are KGHSH and LQKENI. Unmatched junction bases numbered 9, after V lost 2 bases and J lost 4 bases. The CDR3 is 18 amino acids. CDR3 DNA sequence: TGTGCCAGCTCACCATGGACAGGGGGCGTTGGTGGCACCGGGGAGCTGTTTTTT. Residues: CASSPWTGGVGGTGELFF.

This clone was seen only once. The rearrangement joins TRBV28 to TRBJ1-5; TRBD1 agrees at 7 bases. V was pared by 1 base and J by 7 bases, with 10 bases of the junction left unmatched. Germline V gene data show CDR1 as MDHEN and CDR2 as SYDVKM. This CDR3 has 16 residues. In DNA form, the CDR3 reads TGTGCCAGCAGTTTATCTGGCAGGGGGTTGGGGCAGCCCCAGCATTTT. Translating gives CASSLSGRGLGQPQHF.

The V call is TRBV6-6, the J call TRBJ2-7; D is possibly TRBD1 (6 bases). The germline V gene encodes CDR1 MNHNY and CDR2 SVGAGI (reference sequence). The CDR3 runs 13 residues. Trimming pared 6 bases from V and 0 bases from J, leaving 9 bases between. As DNA, the CDR3 is TGTGCCAGCAGACGGGACAACTCCTACGAGCAGTACTTC. It yields the protein CASRRDNSYEQYF.

The V gene is TRBV19, the J gene TRBJ2-7, with TRBD2 matching over 8 bases. From germline, CDR1 is LNHDA and CDR2 SQIVND (reference sequence). Germline trimming cut 5 bases from V and 6 bases from J; bases unmatched to any gene: 9. This CDR3 region has 14 residues. CDR3: CASSSSGSLREQYF. CDR3 coding DNA: TGTGCCAGTAGTTCAAGCGGGAGTCTTCGCGAGCAGTACTTC. Supplemented by reference TRBV19 and TRBJ2-7, the full variable domain reads DGGITQSPKYLFRKEGQNVTLSCEQNLNHDAMYWYRQDPGQGLRLIYYSQIVNDFQKGDIAEGYSVSREKKESFPLTVTSAQKNPTAFYLCASSSSGSLREQYFGPGTRLTVT.

The chain uses TRBV7-9 and TRBJ1-4; 11 nucleotides match TRBD1. Trimming removed 4 bases from V and 8 bases from J; junction bases left unmatched: 3. The germline V gene has CDR1 SEHNR and CDR2 FQNEAQ (reference sequence). This CDR3 has 14 residues. CDR3 sequence reads: CASSSDRGREKLFF. The CDR3 bases are TGTGCCAGCAGCTCGGACAGGGGGCGGGAAAAACTGTTTTTT.

This chain connects TRBV15 to TRBJ2-7, with TRBD1 matching 10 bases. With V trimmed by 0 bases and J by 2 bases, 22 bases remained unmatched. The length of the CDR3 is 22 residues. CDR1 is LNHNV and CDR2 is YYDKDF in the germline V gene (reference sequence). CDR3 region: CATSRDIFAGTGALYVTYEQYF. CDR3 in DNA: TGTGCCACCAGCAGAGATATTTTTGCCGGGACAGGGGCCCTTTACGTCACCTACGAGCAGTACTTC.

The chain has TRBV5-4 and TRBJ2-5; D is unclear. Per germline, CDR1 SGHNT and CDR2 YYREEE (reference sequence). The CDR3 spans 14 residues. V lost 1 base and J lost 4, with 11 bases in between. CDR3 in DNA: TGTGCCAGCAGCTTGTCCGGTAGAAGAGAGACCCAGTACTTC. Protein sequence: CASSLSGRRETQYF.

This clone was observed once. The rearrangement joins TRBV6-6 to TRBJ1-1, with D perhaps matching TRBD1 (6 bases). The length of the CDR3 is 14 residues. Germline CDR1 MNHNY, CDR2 SVGAGI (reference sequence). V shed 2 bases and J shed 1 base, with 8 bases lying between them. Written as DNA, the CDR3 is TGTGCCAGCAGTTACCGACAGGAGAACACTGAAGCTTTCTTT. Encoded protein: CASSYRQENTEAFF.

This clone occurred once. As DNA, the CDR3 is TGTGCCAGCAGCCAACCGGGACTAGCGGGAGAGCACTACAATGAGCAGTTCTTC. Protein product: CASSQPGLAGEHYNEQFF. The rearrangement joins TRBV11-2 to TRBJ2-1; 14 bases are shared with TRBD2. Germline CDR1 SGHAT, CDR2 FQNNGV. Trimming removed 5 bases from V and 3 bases from J; junction bases left unmatched: 9. This CDR3 contains 18 residues.